This TCR beta chain stems from a study of cytomegalovirus exposure and HLA in healthy donors. The CDR3 is 15 amino acids. Germline-derived CDR1 and CDR2 are LGHNA and YSLEER. The V end was cut by 2 bases, the J end by 5 bases, with 15 bases between. Primers included in the PCR were 60 Vbeta and 13 Jbeta primers. Using immunoSEQ multiplex PCR, the repertoire was profiled, and TCRdb retains in-frame clones only, with some absent. The table records roughly 120,000 clones, over 70% of them present only once. Whole-study findings and limits: Most TCR sequences proved rare, with some public TCRs found in many donors. A list of more than 150 TCR beta chains associated with cytomegalovirus was given. In a later analysis, across HLA loci, associated TCR counts were highest for DRB1, lowest for HLA-C. As a later analysis showed, a missense DCLRE1C variant was linked to trimming of TCR beta V- and J-genes.

Concerning this clone itself: Antigen unknown.

Material: PBMCs. The chain carries TRBV4-3 and TRBJ2-5, with D perhaps matching TRBD2 (6 bases). The receptor was isolated from a woman between 50 and 59 years old in good health and CMV-seropositive. In nucleotides, the CDR3 is TGCGCCAGCAGCCAACAGGGAGGTGGTATTGAGACCCAGTACTTC. The encoded protein is CASSQQGGGIETQYF.